In this sample, the clone carrying this T cell receptor beta chain turned up a few times. Its antigen is currently unknown. A single record per CDR3 protein comes from TCRdb applying MiXCR to the 5' RACE reads. The data contain roughly 1,500,000 distinct CDR3 sequences, less than 35% of them singletons. The germline V gene encodes CDR1 SGHVS and CDR2 FQNEAQ. The CDR3 covers 12 residues. V shed 2 bases and J shed 5 bases, with 6 bases lying between them. This entry is derived from a study of identical twins. Study outcomes and limitations: Twin pairs had excess sharing that was weaker in beta out-of-frame sequences. It was cross-sectional statistical analysis, not following the same donors, that the conclusions relied on.

J is TRBJ1-2 and V is TRBV7-8; D not certain. The TCR was taken from a newborn girl in good health. The sample comprised cord blood. DNA for the CDR3: TGTGCCAGCAGCTTACCCGCATATGGCTACACCTTC. Its protein is CASSLPAYGYTF.